Listed below are T cell receptor beta chains from one sample, sequenced in a study of graft-versus-host responses after intestinal transplantation. Method: immunoSEQ multiplex PCR; TCRdb's copy keeps in-frame clones and lacks some. The sample shows about 63,000 clones, about 89% of them seen only once. The sample consisted of ileum tissue, taken around 350 days after transplant. These receptors were obtained from a human patient who received an intestinal transplant, so some T cells may come from the graft donor. CDR3s leave out the opening cysteine and the closing phenylalanine or tryptophan.

j_gene: TRBJ2-1
v_gene: TRBV9
CDR3aa: ASSGGLGWVNEQF

j_gene: TRBJ1-1
v_gene: TRBV29-1
CDR3aa: SVDRAGRTEAF

j_gene: TRBJ1-2
v_gene: TRBV7-6
CDR3aa: ASSLGAPAYGYT

j_gene: TRBJ2-1
v_gene: TRBV7-3
CDR3aa: ASTLTGAYNEQF

j_gene: TRBJ2-3
v_gene: TRBV15
CDR3aa: ATSSFSTDTQY

j_gene: TRBJ1-5
v_gene: TRBV2
CDR3aa: ASSIRISNQPQH

j_gene: TRBJ2-1
v_gene: TRBV29-1
CDR3aa: SVPMGGWGRDNEQF

j_gene: TRBJ2-7
v_gene: TRBV27
CDR3aa: ASSLSASYEQY

j_gene: TRBJ2-3
v_gene: TRBV4-1
CDR3aa: ASKTGVGTDTQY

j_gene: TRBJ2-7
v_gene: TRBV28
CDR3aa: ASSPFGLYEQY

j_gene: TRBJ2-6
v_gene: TRBV30
CDR3aa: AWAGANVLT

j_gene: TRBJ2-3
v_gene: TRBV6-5
CDR3aa: ASSYSGTGDTDTQY

j_gene: TRBJ2-7
v_gene: TRBV15
CDR3aa: ATSPGTSLHEQY

j_gene: TRBJ1-1
v_gene: TRBV5-1
CDR3aa: ASGPIGGSVTEAF

j_gene: TRBJ2-7
v_gene: TRBV6-1
CDR3aa: ASSESLRGLAGFSYEQY

j_gene: TRBJ1-4
v_gene: TRBV6-6
CDR3aa: ASSTLATNEKLF

j_gene: TRBJ2-7
v_gene: TRBV4-1
CDR3aa: ASSQIVAGEGIEQY

j_gene: TRBJ2-5
v_gene: TRBV5-1
CDR3aa: ASSFGDRGYETQY

j_gene: TRBJ2-3
v_gene: TRBV11-2
CDR3aa: ASSLGPSGGAIDTQY

j_gene: TRBJ2-5
v_gene: TRBV14
CDR3aa: ASSQQETQY

j_gene: TRBJ1-1
v_gene: TRBV5-6
CDR3aa: ASSLGGGTEAF

j_gene: TRBJ1-4
v_gene: TRBV6-5
CDR3aa: ASSYSGQGEEKLF

j_gene: TRBJ1-5
v_gene: TRBV7-3
CDR3aa: ASSLGGEGNQPQH

j_gene: TRBJ2-7
v_gene: TRBV5-5
CDR3aa: ASSPNLEQY

j_gene: TRBJ1-3
v_gene: TRBV30
CDR3aa: AWSVGTGNTIY

j_gene: TRBJ2-7
v_gene: TRBV4-3
CDR3aa: ASSFGTGGSYEQY

j_gene: TRBJ1-5
v_gene: TRBV6-5
CDR3aa: ASSFTGTGDQPQH

j_gene: TRBJ1-6
v_gene: TRBV7-9
CDR3aa: ASSSSDKGYNSPLH

j_gene: TRBJ1-2
v_gene: TRBV6-6
CDR3aa: ASSSTVSPRDGYT

j_gene: TRBJ2-3
v_gene: TRBV4-1
CDR3aa: ASSLNGLAALTDTQY

j_gene: TRBJ2-5
v_gene: TRBV6-1
CDR3aa: ASSERLGTGSGETQY

j_gene: TRBJ2-2
v_gene: TRBV18
CDR3aa: ASSQYSGGRTGELF

j_gene: TRBJ1-2
v_gene: TRBV27
CDR3aa: ASSFGYTYGYT

j_gene: TRBJ1-2
v_gene: TRBV11-2
CDR3aa: ASSRDDLYGYT

j_gene: TRBJ1-6
v_gene: TRBV4-1
CDR3aa: ASSQDPGGGTSPLH

j_gene: TRBJ2-1
v_gene: TRBV6-1
CDR3aa: ASITSGNEQF

j_gene: TRBJ2-3
v_gene: TRBV7-9
CDR3aa: ASSQSGYADTQY

j_gene: TRBJ1-3
v_gene: TRBV5-1
CDR3aa: ASSLGGGNTIY

j_gene: TRBJ1-6
v_gene: TRBV6-1
CDR3aa: ASSEVLGRINSPLH

j_gene: TRBJ2-1
v_gene: TRBV28
CDR3aa: ASQWRRAYNEQF

j_gene: TRBJ2-4
v_gene: TRBV2
CDR3aa: ASRRSGGAKNIQY

j_gene: TRBJ2-7
v_gene: TRBV10-3
CDR3aa: AISEDRGLGYEQY

j_gene: TRBJ1-1
v_gene: TRBV6-1
CDR3aa: ASSEIAEAF

j_gene: TRBJ1-5
v_gene: TRBV11-2
CDR3aa: ASSAGTVNQPQH

j_gene: TRBJ1-2
v_gene: TRBV6-7
CDR3aa: ASSYGRGRDGYT

j_gene: TRBJ1-6
v_gene: TRBV19
CDR3aa: ASSMPGQGYSPLH

j_gene: TRBJ1-1
v_gene: TRBV28
CDR3aa: ASSLFGVEAF

j_gene: TRBJ2-7
v_gene: TRBV5-1
CDR3aa: ASNGGGPREQY

j_gene: TRBJ2-7
v_gene: TRBV18
CDR3aa: ASSPRGHEQY

j_gene: TRBJ2-5
v_gene: TRBV2
CDR3aa: ASSPRGGNGETQY

j_gene: TRBJ1-1
v_gene: TRBV7-2
CDR3aa: ASSIRDSYMNTEAF

j_gene: TRBJ2-5
v_gene: TRBV5-1
CDR3aa: ASSRLGQETQY